Following are 28 T cell receptor beta chains from one sample sequenced in a study of blood T cell repertoires in COVID-19. Only in-frame clones appear in the TCRdb table, and some are missing; sequencing was by immunoSEQ multiplex PCR. The table lists hundreds of thousands of clones, around 86% of them singletons. The sample comprised peripheral blood. These receptors were obtained from a woman in her thirties with active or convalescent COVID-19.

This chain connects TRBV27 to TRBJ2-3; TRBD2 matches 13 bases. The CDR3 loop spans 17 amino acids. After removal of 6 bases from V and 5 bases from J, the junction contained 11 bases not matched to a gene. Germline assignment: CDR1 MNHEY and CDR2 SMNVEV (reference sequence). CDR3 protein: CASSPYTSGGAGDTQYF. The DNA of the CDR3 is TGTGCCAGCAGCCCCTACACTAGCGGGGGGGCCGGAGATACGCAGTATTTT.

The chain employs TRBV5-4 and TRBJ1-4; 8 bases are shared with TRBD1. CDR1 is SGHNT, CDR2 YYREEE, per germline (reference sequence). This CDR3 is built from 17 residues. Trimming cost V 0 bases and J 4 bases; bases outside gene matches: 8. DNA for the CDR3: TGTGCCAGCAGCTTGGCCCCTGGACAGGGAGGTAATGAAAAACTGTTTTTT. Translating gives CASSLAPGQGGNEKLFF.

The rearrangement links TRBV6-5 to TRBJ1-2; D gene unclear. Germline-derived CDR1 and CDR2 are MNHEY and SVGAGI. Deletions cut 0 bases from V and 8 bases from J, with 13 bases between. This CDR3 is 14 amino acids long. The CDR3 reads CASSYSGRNRGYTF. DNA of the CDR3: TGTGCCAGCAGTTACTCGGGCAGAAATAGAGGCTACACCTTC.

There are a few counts of this clone. The chain links TRBV30 to TRBJ1-5, with unresolved D. Trimming cost V 2 bases and J 0 bases, with 14 bases left between them. This CDR3 region has 16 residues. Germline CDR1 is GTSNPN and CDR2 is SVGIG (reference sequence). CDR3 in amino acids: CAWSSMSPNSNQPQHF. The CDR3 DNA follows: TGTGCCTGGAGTTCGATGAGCCCCAATAGCAATCAGCCCCAGCATTTT.

The chain links TRBV5-1 to TRBJ1-5, with TRBD1 identical over 10 bases. This CDR3 comprises 15 residues. The trim removed 4 bases at V and 2 bases at J, leaving 3 bases unmatched. The V gene's germline CDR1 is SGHRS and CDR2 YFSETQ. CDR3 region: CASSGTGDGNQPQHF. The CDR3 region has the DNA TGCGCCAGCAGCGGGACAGGGGATGGCAATCAGCCCCAGCATTTT.

V usage is TRBV15 and J usage is TRBJ1-1; TRBD1 might be the D (6 bases). V lost 7 bases to trimming and J lost 1 base, with 16 bases between them. In germline, CDR1 is LNHNV, CDR2 YYDKDF (reference sequence). This CDR3 contains 15 residues. CDR3 region: CATTVSGTRNTEAFF. The CDR3, as DNA: TGTGCCACCACCGTATCCGGGACAAGGAACACTGAAGCTTTCTTT.

The chain combines TRBV6-1 with TRBJ2-2; 10 bases map to TRBD1. J was trimmed by 6 bases and V by 1 base; bases with no gene match: 11. The germline gives CDR1 MNHNS, CDR2 SASEGT. This CDR3 has 18 amino acids. The CDR3 nucleotides read TGTGCCAGCAGTGAAGATATGTGGGGACAGGGGTCAGCCGGGGAGCTGTTTTTT. Its protein product is CASSEDMWGQGSAGELFF.

V gene TRBV11-1 combines with J gene TRBJ1-2; 7 nucleotides match TRBD1. Losses at the gene ends were 3 bases for V and 3 bases for J; bases not matched to a gene: 7. Germline CDR1 and CDR2: SGHAT and FQDESV (reference sequence). The length of the CDR3 is 15 residues. The CDR3 is CASSFGGGNDYGYTF. CDR3 sequence (DNA): TGTGCCAGCAGCTTCGGAGGGGGCAACGACTATGGCTACACCTTC.

This chain uses TRBV7-2 with TRBJ2-7; D possibly corresponds to TRBD2 (5 bases). Germline CDR1 SGHTA, CDR2 FQGNSA. The CDR3 sequence is 15 residues long. V was cut by 4 bases and J by 4 bases, with 17 bases left in between. The CDR3 region has the DNA TGTGCCAGCAGCTCGGGGATAGTAAAGGGTTACGAGCAGTACTTC. As protein: CASSSGIVKGYEQYF.

The chain joins TRBV3-1 (or the pseudogene TRBV3-2) to TRBJ1-1, with D unresolved. This CDR3 is built from 13 residues. V shed 3 bases and J shed 5 bases, with 10 bases lying between them. The germline CDR1 and CDR2 sequences are LGHDT and YNNKEL (reference sequence). The CDR3 nucleotides read TGTGCCAGCAGCCAGACAATCCAGACTGAAGCTTTCTTT. Translated: CASSQTIQTEAFF.

V is TRBV11-2 and J is TRBJ1-2; 7 nucleotides align to TRBD1. The CDR3 is 13 residues long. Trimming cost V 5 bases and J 7 bases; bases outside gene matches: 7. Per germline, CDR1 SGHAT and CDR2 FQNNGV. The CDR3 region has the DNA TGTGCCAGCAGCGGGCAGGGGGAGATTGGCTACACCTTC. Translating it yields CASSGQGEIGYTF.

The rearrangement links TRBV3-1 (or the pseudogene TRBV3-2) to TRBJ1-2, with TRBD1 matching over 9 bases. Germline V gene sequence: CDR1 LGHDT, CDR2 YNNKEL (reference sequence). This CDR3 region has 13 residues. V trimming: 4 bases; J trimming: 7 bases; junction bases outside the gene matches: 4. CDR3 sequence reads: CASSPTGGGGYTF. CDR3 in DNA: TGTGCCAGCAGCCCGACAGGGGGTGGTGGCTACACCTTC.

To note about this clone: Other DNA sequences from this sample encode an identical CDR3 as well. The genes are TRBV5-1 and TRBJ2-1; 7 nucleotides match TRBD2. With V trimmed by 0 bases and J by 5 bases, 5 bases remained unmatched. Germline loops: CDR1 SGHRS, CDR2 YFSETQ. The CDR3 contains 15 residues. The DNA for the CDR3 is TGCGCCAGCAGCTTGGTTGCTAGCGGTAACAATGAGCAGTTCTTC. Protein: CASSLVASGNNEQFF. Based on the CDR3 plus reference TRBV5-1 and TRBJ2-1, the full variable domain is KAGVTQTPRYLIKTRGQQVTLSCSPISGHRSVSWYQQTPGQGLQFLFEYFSETQRNKGNFPGRFSGRQFSNSRSEMNVSTLELGDSALYLCASSLVASGNNEQFFGPGTRLTVL.

This chain connects TRBV6-5 to TRBJ1-2, with D perhaps TRBD1 (5 bases). Germline V gives CDR1 MNHEY, CDR2 SVGAGI. CDR3 length equals 14 residues. V lost 6 bases to trimming and J lost 4 bases, with 15 bases between them. The DNA of the CDR3 is TGTGCCAGCAGCTTTGAAGGGGTCACCTATGGCTACACCTTC. Translated: CASSFEGVTYGYTF.

This clone was detected only a few times. The rearrangement links TRBV2 to TRBJ2-7, with 9 bases matching TRBD1. After removal of 5 bases from V and 5 bases from J, the junction contained 10 bases not matched to a gene. The CDR3 loop spans 15 amino acids. The germline CDR1 and CDR2 sequences are SNHLY and FYNNEI. The CDR3 bases are TGTGCCAGCAGTAACACCGGGACAGGGAGGAACGAGCAGTACTTC. It encodes CASSNTGTGRNEQYF. Full variable domain (remainder filled in from reference TRBV2 and TRBJ2-7): EPEVTQTPSHQVTQMGQEVILRCVPISNHLYFYWYRQILGQKVEFLVSFYNNEISEKSEIFDDQFSVERPDGSNFTLKIRSTKLEDSAMYFCASSNTGTGRNEQYFGPGTRLTVT.

This rearrangement joins TRBV6-1 to TRBJ1-5, with 9 bases matching TRBD1. Germline CDR1 is MNHNS and CDR2 is SASEGT. Unmatched junction bases numbered 7, after V lost 4 bases and J lost 3 bases. The CDR3 is 16 amino acids. CDR3 DNA: TGTGCCAGCAGTGCCATACTACAGGGGGCCAATCAGCCCCAGCATTTT. Translation: CASSAILQGANQPQHF.

The V gene is TRBV24-1, the J gene TRBJ2-1, with 7 bases lining up with TRBD1. The CDR3 runs to 15 residues. Trimming took 3 bases from V and 8 from J; bases not matched to a gene: 9. Germline loops: CDR1 KGHDR, CDR2 SFDVKD. CDR3 sequence: CATSDSRGLRDEQFF. The CDR3 DNA reads as TGTGCCACCAGTGATAGCAGGGGGTTACGAGATGAGCAGTTCTTC.

The CDR3 nucleotides read TGTGCCAGCAGACTCAGGCAGGCCGACCATGGCTACACCTTC. It translates to CASRLRQADHGYTF. The V call is TRBV27, the J call TRBJ1-2; no reliable D call. The V end was cut by 6 bases, the J end by 6 bases, with 17 bases between. The CDR3 has 14 amino acids. Germline values: CDR1 MNHEY, CDR2 SMNVEV (reference sequence).

The rearrangement uses TRBV19 and TRBJ2-7; 7 bases match TRBD2. The CDR3 is made up of 14 amino acids. After removal of 3 bases from V and 0 bases from J, the junction contained 2 bases not matched to a gene. Per germline, CDR1 LNHDA and CDR2 SQIVND (reference sequence). CDR3 protein: CASSIGGSSYEQYF. The CDR3 DNA reads as TGTGCCAGTAGTATCGGCGGGAGCTCCTACGAGCAGTACTTC.

The sample holds one count of this clone. The chain employs TRBV5-1 and TRBJ2-1; 8 bases are a match to TRBD1. This CDR3 has 17 amino acids. The V and J ends lost 6 bases and 2 bases, in that order; junction bases with no gene match: 13. The V gene's germline CDR1 is SGHRS and CDR2 YFSETQ. CDR3 amino acids: CASTPDRGRYPYNEQFF. In nucleotides, the CDR3 is TGCGCCAGCACCCCAGACAGGGGAAGGTACCCCTACAATGAGCAGTTCTTC.

The genes are TRBV7-9 and TRBJ2-7; TRBD2 aligns across 10 bases. CDR1 is SEHNR and CDR2 is FQNEAQ in the germline V gene (reference sequence). The CDR3 contains 13 residues. The V segment lost 4 bases and the J segment 11 bases; nucleotides outside the gene matches: 8. The CDR3 protein is CASSYLAGEVEYF. The CDR3 DNA reads TGTGCCAGCAGCTATCTAGCGGGAGAGGTCGAGTACTTC.

The V and J genes are TRBV3-1 (or the pseudogene TRBV3-2) and TRBJ2-6; tentative D call: TRBD1 (5 bases). Germline V CDR1 and CDR2: LGHDT, YNNKEL (reference sequence). V lost 0 bases and J 0 bases, leaving 15 bases between the germline ends. This CDR3 spans 19 amino acids. The CDR3 nucleotides read TGTGCCAGCAGCCAAGATAAGAGTGGGGCGATCTCTGGGGCCAACGTCCTGACTTTC. It specifies CASSQDKSGAISGANVLTF.

This clone showed up just a few times. V is TRBV6-5 and J is TRBJ1-1; 7 bases agree with TRBD1. CDR1 MNHEY and CDR2 SVGAGI come from the germline V gene. CDR3 size: 12 residues. Trimming removed 10 bases from V and 7 bases from J; junction bases left unmatched: 9. CDR3 amino acids: CATLRTGFEAFF. The CDR3 coding sequence is TGTGCCACCCTAAGGACAGGATTTGAAGCTTTCTTT.

In regard to this clone: Other DNA sequences in the same sample also yield this CDR3. V and J are TRBV18 and TRBJ1-2; the match to TRBD1 covers 7 bases. The CDR3 consists of 13 residues. Germline CDR1 and CDR2: KGHSH and LQKENI. V trimming: 3 bases; J trimming: 3 bases; junction bases outside the gene matches: 1. CDR3 nucleotide sequence: TGTGCCAGCTCACCCGGACAGGACTATGGCTACACCTTC. It codes for CASSPGQDYGYTF. Supplemented by reference TRBV18 and TRBJ1-2, the full variable domain reads NAGVMQNPRHLVRRRGQEARLRCSPMKGHSHVYWYRQLPEEGLKFMVYLQKENIIDESGMPKERFSAEFPKEGPSILRIQQVVRGDSAAYFCASSPGQDYGYTFGSGTRLTVV.

The chain carries TRBV5-1 and TRBJ1-1; D uncertain. The V end lost 4 bases, the J end lost 6 bases, and 10 bases lay between the germline ends. Germline loops: CDR1 SGHRS, CDR2 YFSETQ. The CDR3 is 12 residues long. The CDR3 protein is CASSLDLSEAFF. CDR3 nucleotide sequence: TGCGCCAGCAGCCTAGATCTGTCTGAAGCTTTCTTT.

V usage is TRBV10-1 and J usage is TRBJ2-1; 10 bases align to TRBD1. The germline V gene has CDR1 WNHNN and CDR2 SYGVQD (reference sequence). CDR3 size: 14 residues. Trimming at V came to 7 bases and at J to 5 bases, leaving 5 bases not matched to a gene. The CDR3 sequence is CASTRDRGHNEQFF. CDR3 bases: TGCGCCAGCACCCGGGACAGGGGCCACAATGAGCAGTTCTTC.

The CDR3 loop is CASSRTGVTEAFF. CDR3 in DNA: TGTGCCAGCAGCCGAACAGGGGTAACTGAAGCTTTCTTT. The chain couples TRBV5-4 to TRBJ1-1; 7 bases map to TRBD1. The ends lost 4 bases at V and 5 bases at J; junction bases unmatched: 5. Germline V lookup: CDR1 SGHNT, CDR2 YYREEE (reference sequence). The CDR3 length is 13 residues.

The V and J genes are TRBV28 and TRBJ2-1, with 8 bases identical to TRBD1. V shed 6 bases and J 13 bases; nucleotides not matched to a gene: 11. Germline CDR1 reads MDHEN; CDR2 reads SYDVKM. This CDR3 has 13 amino acids. The chain's CDR3 is CASSPVTGARQFF. CDR3 bases: TGTGCCAGCAGCCCCGTGACAGGGGCTCGTCAGTTCTTC.